One and the same sample provided the 5 T cell receptor beta chains below, sequenced in a study of T cell repertoires in cytomegalovirus infection. TCRdb re-called the reads through MiXCR, storing one row per CDR3 protein. The repertoire holds 150,000 to 200,000 distinct CDR3 sequences, with under 30% as singletons. The sample comprised PBMCs. These receptors were taken from a human donor in good health (CMV status not recorded). Some clones in this sample may be carry-over from other donors' samples.

This clonotype has ten or more counts. The chain is built from TRBV20-1 and TRBJ2-1; no firm D call. Germline CDR1 reads DFQATT; CDR2 reads SNEGSKA (reference sequence). With 3 bases removed from V and 5 bases from J, the gap between germline ends came to 8 bases. CDR3 size: 12 residues. The CDR3 DNA follows: TGCAGTGCTAGTGAGCCTAACAATGAGCAGTTCTTC. It translates to CSASEPNNEQFF.

For this clonotype: An end of the junction does not agree with germline; a read error may underlie this. The chain combines TRBV7-2 with TRBJ2-4; D assignment may be TRBD1 or TRBD2 (6 bases each). The CDR3 runs to 14 residues. Germline CDR1 and CDR2: SGHTA and FQGNSA. The CDR3, as DNA: TGTGCCAGCAGCTTGTCTGAGGGGGGCTTCGTAAGCGACTTC. Encoded protein: CASSLSEGGFVSDF. Variable domain in full (rest from reference TRBV7-2 and TRBJ2-4): GAGVSQSPSNKVTEKGKDVELRCDPISGHTALYWYRQSLGQGLEFLIYFQGNSAPDKSGLPSDRFSAERTGGSVSTLTIQRTQQEDSAVYLCASSLSEGGFVSDFGAGTRLSVL.

The chain uses TRBV27 and TRBJ1-6; D is perhaps TRBD1 (5 bases). CDR1 is MNHEY and CDR2 is SMNVEV in the germline V gene (reference sequence). The CDR3 spans 15 residues. Trimming pared 5 bases from V and 9 bases from J, leaving 17 bases between. CDR3 amino acids: CASSPTWGSPSPLHF. CDR3 nucleotide sequence: TGTGCCAGCAGTCCCACGTGGGGGTCCCCTTCACCCCTCCACTTT.

This clonotype was detected only a few times. CDR3 coding DNA: TGTGCCAGCAGCTTCGCCCGAGGGTTTGACTATGGCTACACCTTC. Translating it yields CASSFARGFDYGYTF. The genes are TRBV5-5 and TRBJ1-2, with D unclear. V lost 2 bases to trimming and J lost 3 bases, with 14 bases between them. CDR1 and CDR2 (germline): SGHKS, YYEKEE (reference sequence). This CDR3 has 15 residues. Together with reference TRBV5-5 and TRBJ1-2, the CDR3 gives the full variable domain: DAGVTQSPTHLIKTRGQQVTLRCSPISGHKSVSWYQQVLGQGPQFIFQYYEKEERGRGNFPDRFSARQFPNYSSELNVNALLLGDSALYLCASSFARGFDYGYTFGSGTRLTVV.

This clonotype was counted between two and nine times. The chain carries TRBV29-1 and TRBJ1-1; D may be TRBD1 (6 bases). CDR3 size: 12 residues. The germline V gene has CDR1 SQVTM and CDR2 ANQGSEA. The V end lost 4 bases, the J end lost 9 bases, and 15 bases lay between the germline ends. The DNA of the CDR3 is TGCAGCGTTGTGGTTGGGGGCCTCAAAGCTTTCTTT. Its protein product is CSVVVGGLKAFF.